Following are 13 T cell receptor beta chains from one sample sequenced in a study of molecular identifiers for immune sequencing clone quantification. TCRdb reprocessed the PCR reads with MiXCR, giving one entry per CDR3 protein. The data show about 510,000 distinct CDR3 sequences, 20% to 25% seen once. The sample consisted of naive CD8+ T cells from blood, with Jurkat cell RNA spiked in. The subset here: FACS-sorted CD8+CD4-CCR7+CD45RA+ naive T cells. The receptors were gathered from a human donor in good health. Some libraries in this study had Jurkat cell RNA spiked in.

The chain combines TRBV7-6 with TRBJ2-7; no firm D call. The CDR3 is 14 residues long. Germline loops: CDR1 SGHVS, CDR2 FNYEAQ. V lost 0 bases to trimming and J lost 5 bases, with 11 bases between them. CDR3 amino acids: CASSLAYTPDEQYF. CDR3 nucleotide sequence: TGTGCCAGCAGCTTAGCGTACACCCCCGACGAGCAGTACTTC.

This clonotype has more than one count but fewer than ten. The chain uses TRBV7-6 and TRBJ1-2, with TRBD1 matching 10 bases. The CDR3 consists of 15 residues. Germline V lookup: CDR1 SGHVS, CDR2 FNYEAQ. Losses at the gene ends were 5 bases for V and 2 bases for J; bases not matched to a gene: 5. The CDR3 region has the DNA TGTGCCAGCAGCCCATGGGACAGGGGAAACTATGGCTACACCTTC. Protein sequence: CASSPWDRGNYGYTF.

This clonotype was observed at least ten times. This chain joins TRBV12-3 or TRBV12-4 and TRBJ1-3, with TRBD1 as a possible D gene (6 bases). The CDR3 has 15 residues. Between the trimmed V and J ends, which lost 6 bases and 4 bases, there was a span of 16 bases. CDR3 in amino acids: CASRDLRGHGNTIYF. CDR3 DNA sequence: TGTGCCAGCAGAGACCTACGGGGGCACGGAAACACCATATATTTT.

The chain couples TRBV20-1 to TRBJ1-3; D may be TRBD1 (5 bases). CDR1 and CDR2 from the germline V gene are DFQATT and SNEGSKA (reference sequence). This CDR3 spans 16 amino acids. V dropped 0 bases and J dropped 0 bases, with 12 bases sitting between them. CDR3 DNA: TGCAGTGCTAGAGATCTCAGGGTGGCCTCTGGAAACACCATATATTTT. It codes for CSARDLRVASGNTIYF.

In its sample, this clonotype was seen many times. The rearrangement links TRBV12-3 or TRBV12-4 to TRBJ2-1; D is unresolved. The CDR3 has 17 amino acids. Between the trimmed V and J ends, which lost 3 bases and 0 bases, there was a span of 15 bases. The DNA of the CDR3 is TGTGCCAGCAGTTTCGAATTGGCGGAACGCTCCTACAATGAGCAGTTCTTC. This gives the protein CASSFELAERSYNEQFF.

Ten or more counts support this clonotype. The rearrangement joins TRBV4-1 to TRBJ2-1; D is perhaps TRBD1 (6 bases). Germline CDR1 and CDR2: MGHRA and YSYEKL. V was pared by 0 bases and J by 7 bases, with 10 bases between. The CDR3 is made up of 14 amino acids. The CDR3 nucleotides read TGCGCCAGCAGCCAAGAATACAGGGTAAATGAGCAGTTCTTC. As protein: CASSQEYRVNEQFF.

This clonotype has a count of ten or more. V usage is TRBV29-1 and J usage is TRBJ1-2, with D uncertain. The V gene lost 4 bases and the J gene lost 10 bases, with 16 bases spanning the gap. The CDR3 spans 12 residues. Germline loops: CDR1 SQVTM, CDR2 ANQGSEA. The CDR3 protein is CSVVVGSVAYTF. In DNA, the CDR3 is TGCAGCGTTGTGGTAGGGTCGGTTGCCTACACCTTC.

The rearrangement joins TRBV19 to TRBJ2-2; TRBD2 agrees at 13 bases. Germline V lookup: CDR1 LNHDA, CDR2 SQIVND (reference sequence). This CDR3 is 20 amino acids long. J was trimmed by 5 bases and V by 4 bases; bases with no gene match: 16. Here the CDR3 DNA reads TGTGCCAGTAGTAGCTGGATCCCTCGGACTAGCGGGAGACGGACCGGGGAGCTGTTTTTT. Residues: CASSSWIPRTSGRRTGELFF.

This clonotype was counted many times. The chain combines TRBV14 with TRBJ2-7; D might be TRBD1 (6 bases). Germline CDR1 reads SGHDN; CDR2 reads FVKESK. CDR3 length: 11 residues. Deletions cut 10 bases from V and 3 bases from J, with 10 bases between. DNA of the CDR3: TGTGCCACCGGACAGCTCTACGAGCAGTACTTC. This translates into CATGQLYEQYF.

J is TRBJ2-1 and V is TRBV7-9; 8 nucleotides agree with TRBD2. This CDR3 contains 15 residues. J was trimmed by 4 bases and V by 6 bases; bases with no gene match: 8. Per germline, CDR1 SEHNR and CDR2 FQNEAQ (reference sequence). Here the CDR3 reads CASRNGRALYNEQFF. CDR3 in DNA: TGTGCCAGCAGGAACGGGAGGGCCTTATACAATGAGCAGTTCTTC.

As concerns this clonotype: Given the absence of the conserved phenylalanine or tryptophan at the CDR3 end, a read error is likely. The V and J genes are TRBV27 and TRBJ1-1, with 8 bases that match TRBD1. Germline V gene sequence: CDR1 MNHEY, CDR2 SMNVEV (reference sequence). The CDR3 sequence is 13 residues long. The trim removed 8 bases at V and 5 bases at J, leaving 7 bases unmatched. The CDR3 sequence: CASGTGVQTEAFL. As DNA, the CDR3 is TGTGCCAGCGGGACAGGTGTGCAAACTGAAGCTTTCTTA.

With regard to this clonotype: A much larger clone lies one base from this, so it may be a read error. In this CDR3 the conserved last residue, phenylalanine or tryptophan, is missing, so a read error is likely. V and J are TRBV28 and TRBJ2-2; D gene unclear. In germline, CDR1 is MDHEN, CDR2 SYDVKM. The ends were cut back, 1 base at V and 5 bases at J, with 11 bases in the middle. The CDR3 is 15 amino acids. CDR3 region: CASSLFTPRTGELFL. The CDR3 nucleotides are TGTGCCAGCAGTTTATTTACCCCGCGGACCGGGGAGCTGTTTCTT.

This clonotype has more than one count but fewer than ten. CDR3 sequence: CAWSVPVSGELFF. The CDR3 DNA sequence: TGTGCCTGGAGTGTACCGGTTTCCGGGGAGCTGTTTTTT. The chain employs TRBV30 and TRBJ2-2, with unresolved D. The CDR3 sequence is 13 residues long. CDR1 and CDR2 from the germline V gene are GTSNPN and SVGIG (reference sequence). V dropped 0 bases and J dropped 6 bases, with 8 bases sitting between them. The full variable domain, completed using reference TRBV30 and TRBJ2-2, is SQTIHQWPATLVQPVGSPLSLECTVEGTSNPNLYWYRQAAGRGLQLLFYSVGIGQISSEVPQNLSASRPQDRQFILSSKKLLLSDSGFYLCAWSVPVSGELFFGEGSRLTVL.